The next 29 T cell receptor beta chains were all read from a single sample in a study of shared clonotypes between healthy human individuals (dated by TCRdb to 2018 to 2021). Library method: the immunoSEQ multiplex PCR assay. In its TCRdb copy, this immuneACCESS table keeps in-frame sequences only and misses some clones. Where compared with another copy, unresolved V genes explain less than half of these, and the others have no known cause. The sample table holds hundreds of thousands of clones, of which 96% were seen once. About 0.054% of the sample is taken by the ten largest. Input material: naive CD4+ T cells sorted from blood. This sample's cell subset or site label indicates: CD45RA+ positively selected. The receptors stem from a woman aged 25 to 39 in good health.

The chain carries TRBV18 and TRBJ2-5, with TRBD2 matching over 8 bases. V lost 3 bases to trimming and J lost 4 bases; unmatched junction nucleotides: 7. The CDR3 has 15 residues. The germline V gene encodes CDR1 KGHSH and CDR2 LQKENI. The CDR3: CASSPQAGAGETQYF. The CDR3 DNA reads as TGTGCCAGCTCACCTCAAGCGGGAGCTGGAGAGACCCAGTACTTC.

The genes are TRBV5-1 and TRBJ1-2; D unclear. The CDR3 totals 12 residues. V was shortened by 2 bases and J by 4 bases, with 6 bases between the two germline ends. Germline loops: CDR1 SGHRS, CDR2 YFSETQ. The DNA for the CDR3 is TGCGCCAGCAGCTTCGAAGCCTATGGCTACACCTTC. Translated, it gives CASSFEAYGYTF. The whole variable domain, remainder taken from reference TRBV5-1 and TRBJ1-2, is KAGVTQTPRYLIKTRGQQVTLSCSPISGHRSVSWYQQTPGQGLQFLFEYFSETQRNKGNFPGRFSGRQFSNSRSEMNVSTLELGDSALYLCASSFEAYGYTFGSGTRLTVV.

The genes are TRBV20-1 and TRBJ1-5; D gene ambiguous. The CDR3 consists of 11 residues. Trimming removed 0 bases from V and 6 bases from J, with 3 bases in between. From germline, CDR1 is DFQATT and CDR2 SNEGSKA (reference sequence). Here the CDR3 reads CSAREGQPQHF. The CDR3 DNA reads as TGCAGTGCTAGAGAGGGTCAGCCCCAGCATTTT.

CDR3 in amino acids: CASRAAGDSGNTIYF. For the CDR3, the DNA is TGCGCCAGCAGAGCAGCAGGGGACTCTGGAAACACCATATATTTT. V and J are TRBV5-1 and TRBJ1-3; perhaps TRBD1 as D (6 bases). Germline assignment: CDR1 SGHRS and CDR2 YFSETQ. V gave up 5 bases and J gave up 0 bases, with 12 bases separating them. The CDR3 runs to 15 residues.

The chain carries TRBV9 and TRBJ1-3; possible D gene TRBD1, 5 bases. CDR3 size: 14 residues. V was pared by 3 bases and J by 1 base, with 8 bases between. Germline loops: CDR1 SGDLS, CDR2 YYNGEE. The chain's CDR3 is CASSGGGSGNTIYF. CDR3 nucleotide sequence: TGTGCCAGCAGCGGCGGGGGATCTGGAAACACCATATATTTT.

The chain carries TRBV6-1 and TRBJ2-2; 7 bases match TRBD2. Germline CDR1 MNHNS, CDR2 SASEGT. The CDR3 runs 16 residues. Trimming removed 3 bases from V and 4 bases from J; junction bases left unmatched: 8. The CDR3 region has the DNA TGTGCCAGCAGTGAGGGTCTAGCGGAAATCACCGGGGAGCTGTTTTTT. It specifies CASSEGLAEITGELFF.

The chain employs TRBV18 and TRBJ1-1; D unclear. Germline values: CDR1 KGHSH, CDR2 LQKENI. The CDR3 runs to 14 residues. V was shortened by 1 base and J by 5 bases, with 11 bases between the two germline ends. The CDR3, as DNA: TGTGCCAGCTCACCACGGCGGGATTTGACTGAAGCTTTCTTT. Translated: CASSPRRDLTEAFF.

The J gene is TRBJ1-5, the V gene TRBV11-3; TRBD1 might be the D (5 bases). The CDR3 consists of 18 residues. Germline CDR1 and CDR2: SGHNT and YENEEA. Trimming took 4 bases from V and 0 from J, leaving 19 bases between them. The CDR3 sequence: CASSWGWGSLYSNQPQHF. DNA of the CDR3: TGTGCCAGCAGCTGGGGGTGGGGCAGCCTGTATAGCAATCAGCCCCAGCATTTT.

This chain links TRBV28 with TRBJ2-3; no clear D. CDR3 length: 15 residues. Germline CDR1 reads MDHEN; CDR2 reads SYDVKM. Trimming pared 5 bases from V and 2 bases from J, leaving 14 bases between. The CDR3 reads CASSTHSENTDTQYF. In DNA, the CDR3 is TGTGCCAGCAGTACCCACAGCGAGAACACAGATACGCAGTATTTT.

This clone appeared a single time. The chain employs TRBV7-9 and TRBJ1-2, with D possibly matching TRBD1 (5 bases). V was clipped by 5 bases and J by 3 bases, with 13 bases between them. CDR3 length: 14 residues. The germline V gene encodes CDR1 SEHNR and CDR2 FQNEAQ (reference sequence). This chain's CDR3 is CASSPRDGHYGYTF. CDR3 nucleotide sequence: TGTGCCAGCAGCCCTAGGGACGGTCACTATGGCTACACCTTC.

The V gene is TRBV27, the J gene TRBJ1-4; a weak D match, TRBD1 (5 bases). The CDR3 sequence is 16 residues long. Germline V gene sequence: CDR1 MNHEY, CDR2 SMNVEV (reference sequence). Between the trimmed V and J ends, which lost 3 bases and 7 bases, there was a span of 18 bases. In DNA, the CDR3 is TGTGCCAGCAGTTTCAATCCGGGACGGCGGAGTGAAAAACTGTTTTTT. The encoded protein is CASSFNPGRRSEKLFF.

The V call is TRBV28, the J call TRBJ2-7; 10 nucleotides agree with TRBD1. From germline, CDR1 is MDHEN and CDR2 SYDVKM. The trim removed 0 bases at V and 3 bases at J, leaving 8 bases unmatched. CDR3 length: 17 residues. The DNA for the CDR3 is TGTGCCAGCAGTTTATGGGTCGGGGACAGGGGTAACTACGAGCAGTACTTC. It codes for CASSLWVGDRGNYEQYF.

The rearrangement links TRBV30 to TRBJ2-3; D is unclear. Germline loops: CDR1 GTSNPN, CDR2 SVGIG (reference sequence). The CDR3 covers 13 residues. V lost 1 base, J lost 1 base, and 6 bases lay in between. The CDR3 sequence: CAWSAWGTDTQYF. The DNA for the CDR3 is TGTGCCTGGAGTGCCTGGGGCACAGATACGCAGTATTTT.

Comments on this clone: It is unclear where the CDR3 begins or ends on the DNA, so no DNA is shown, and the CDR3 is as TCRdb lists it. V usage is TRBV12-1 and J usage is TRBJ2-7; the table's D call TRBD2 went unverified against the DNA. TRBV12-1 is described as a pseudogene. With termini counted, the CDR3 has 17 amino acids. CDR3 region: CASSWGRGSGNFHEQYF.

A word on this clone: This same CDR3 is encoded by further DNA sequences in the sample. This sequence joins TRBV28 and TRBJ2-7; maybe TRBD1 (6 bases). Per germline, CDR1 MDHEN and CDR2 SYDVKM. The CDR3 has 12 amino acids. Trimming took 5 bases from V and 3 from J, leaving 8 bases between them. CDR3 loop: CASSQTGYEQYF. CDR3 DNA sequence: TGTGCCAGCAGTCAGACAGGCTACGAGCAGTACTTC. Complete variable domain (other parts from reference TRBV28 and TRBJ2-7): DVKVTQSSRYLVKRTGEKVFLECVQDMDHENMFWYRQDPGLGLRLIYFSYDVKMKEKGDIPEGYSVSREKKERFSLILESASTNQTSMYLCASSQTGYEQYFGPGTRLTVT.

This rearrangement joins TRBV21-1 to TRBJ2-6. TRBV21-1 is given as a pseudogene. The CDR3 is 16 residues long. CDR3 sequence reads: CASSKGNNSGANVLTF. In DNA form, the CDR3 reads TGTGCCAGCAGCAAAGGGAATAACTCTGGGGCCAACGTCCTGACTTTC.

This clone was detected once. V is TRBV19 and J is TRBJ2-3, with D perhaps matching TRBD2 (7 bases). V lost 0 bases to trimming and J lost 5 bases, with 12 bases between them. The germline V gene encodes CDR1 LNHDA and CDR2 SQIVND (reference sequence). CDR3 length: 15 residues. The CDR3 sequence is CASSIDGGAGDTQYF. The CDR3 DNA sequence: TGTGCCAGTAGTATAGATGGGGGGGCAGGAGATACGCAGTATTTT. The whole variable domain, filled in from reference TRBV19 and TRBJ2-3, reads DGGITQSPKYLFRKEGQNVTLSCEQNLNHDAMYWYRQDPGQGLRLIYYSQIVNDFQKGDIAEGYSVSREKKESFPLTVTSAQKNPTAFYLCASSIDGGAGDTQYFGPGTRLTVL.

The chain couples TRBV5-8 to TRBJ2-7, with no clear D. V lost 3 bases and J lost 2, with 9 bases in between. Germline CDR1 is SGHTS and CDR2 is YDEGEE. CDR3 length: 13 amino acids. The CDR3 bases are TGTGCCAGCAGCTATCCCGTCCCCTACGAGCAGTACTTC. Translation: CASSYPVPYEQYF.

This chain joins TRBV7-8 and TRBJ2-2; 9 nucleotides line up with TRBD1. The CDR3 sequence is 14 residues long. V shed 5 bases, J shed 10 bases, and the junction held 8 bases outside the gene matches. Germline V gene sequence: CDR1 SGHVS, CDR2 FQNEAQ. The CDR3 is CASSPGTGRTELFF. The CDR3 nucleotides are TGTGCCAGCAGCCCGGGGACAGGGCGAACGGAGCTGTTTTTT.

This chain links TRBV18 with TRBJ2-3; D is tentatively TRBD1 or TRBD2 (6 bases each). CDR1 and CDR2 from the germline V gene are KGHSH and LQKENI. CDR3 length equals 17 residues. Trimming took off 3 bases at V and 1 base at J, with 17 bases between the two ends. This chain's CDR3 is CASSPRGANQGTDTQYF. DNA for the CDR3: TGTGCCAGCTCACCGAGGGGGGCTAACCAGGGCACAGATACGCAGTATTTT.

CDR3 amino acids: CASSSSGQGQGEQFF. Here the CDR3 DNA reads TGTGCCAGCAGCTCCTCGGGACAGGGTCAGGGTGAGCAGTTCTTC. V usage is TRBV11-3 and J usage is TRBJ2-1, with 9 bases that match TRBD1. Germline trimming cut 4 bases from V and 9 bases from J; bases unmatched to any gene: 10. Per germline, CDR1 SGHNT and CDR2 YENEEA. The CDR3 totals 15 residues.

This sequence joins TRBV5-1 and TRBJ2-2; a weak D match, TRBD2 (6 bases). This CDR3 contains 16 residues. In germline, CDR1 is SGHRS, CDR2 YFSETQ. The germline V and J ends were trimmed by 1 base and 1 base, with 11 bases remaining between them. The CDR3 DNA follows: TGCGCCAGCAGCTTGAATCCGGGAGTGAACACCGGGGAGCTGTTTTTT. Amino acids: CASSLNPGVNTGELFF.

The J gene is TRBJ2-3, the V gene TRBV7-2; 8 bases are shared with TRBD2. The CDR3 covers 16 residues. Looked up from germline, CDR1 is SGHTA and CDR2 is FQGNSA. Losses at the gene ends were 5 bases for V and 5 bases for J; bases not matched to a gene: 12. The CDR3 nucleotides read TGTGCCAGCAGCCCCGAGGCCGGGACTAGGTTAGATACGCAGTATTTT. Its translation is CASSPEAGTRLDTQYF. The full variable domain, its missing parts supplied by reference TRBV7-2 and TRBJ2-3, is GAGVSQSPSNKVTEKGKDVELRCDPISGHTALYWYRQSLGQGLEFLIYFQGNSAPDKSGLPSDRFSAERTGGSVSTLTIQRTQQEDSAVYLCASSPEAGTRLDTQYFGPGTRLTVL.

This clone was picked up one time. V usage is TRBV5-1 and J usage is TRBJ2-7, with TRBD1 matching over 7 bases. This CDR3 contains 14 residues. Germline V gene data show CDR1 as SGHRS and CDR2 as YFSETQ. The junction had 4 bases not matched to a gene; V was cut back by 4 bases and J by 0 bases. The DNA for the CDR3 is TGCGCCAGCAGCCCCGGGACAGACTCCTACGAGCAGTACTTC. Translated: CASSPGTDSYEQYF.

V and J are TRBV28 and TRBJ2-7; 9 positions match TRBD1. This CDR3 region has 16 residues. The ends lost 4 bases at V and 7 bases at J; junction bases unmatched: 14. The germline V gene has CDR1 MDHEN and CDR2 SYDVKM. The CDR3 region has the DNA TGTGCCAGCAGTTCCCCCGGGACAGGGAATGTGGGGGAGCAGTACTTC. It encodes CASSSPGTGNVGEQYF.

This clone was seen once. V gene TRBV21-1 combines with J gene TRBJ2-5; whether TRBD1, the table's D call, matches the DNA was not checked. TRBV21-1 is an annotated pseudogene. The CDR3 has 16 amino acids. For the CDR3, the DNA is TGTGCCAGCAGCAAAGGTAGGGACAGCATCCAAGAGACCCAGTACTTC. Translation gives CASSKGRDSIQETQYF.

The CDR3 DNA reads TGTGCCAGCAGTACAGGGTCAGCCTACGAGCAGTACTTC. Its translation is CASSTGSAYEQYF. The gene calls are TRBV28 and TRBJ2-5; a weak D match, TRBD1 (6 bases). The DNA matches TRBJ2-7 better at its end, which makes the J call doubtful. CDR1 and CDR2 from the germline V gene are MDHEN and SYDVKM. The CDR3 is 13 amino acids.

The V call is TRBV27, the J call TRBJ2-5; perhaps TRBD2 as D (5 bases). The V gene lost 6 bases and the J gene lost 3 bases, with 5 bases spanning the gap. Per germline, CDR1 MNHEY and CDR2 SMNVEV (reference sequence). The length of the CDR3 is 11 residues. CDR3: CASRGEETQYF. CDR3 DNA sequence: TGTGCCAGCAGGGGAGAAGAGACCCAGTACTTC.

This clone was seen once. The chain combines TRBV6-5 with TRBJ2-1; TRBD2 matches at 10 bases. CDR1 is MNHEY, CDR2 SVGAGI, per germline. The junction had 3 bases not matched to a gene; V was cut back by 0 bases and J by 4 bases. The CDR3 is 16 residues long. In nucleotides, the CDR3 is TGTGCCAGCAGTTACTCCCTAGCGGGAGTTTACAATGAGCAGTTCTTC. Protein: CASSYSLAGVYNEQFF.